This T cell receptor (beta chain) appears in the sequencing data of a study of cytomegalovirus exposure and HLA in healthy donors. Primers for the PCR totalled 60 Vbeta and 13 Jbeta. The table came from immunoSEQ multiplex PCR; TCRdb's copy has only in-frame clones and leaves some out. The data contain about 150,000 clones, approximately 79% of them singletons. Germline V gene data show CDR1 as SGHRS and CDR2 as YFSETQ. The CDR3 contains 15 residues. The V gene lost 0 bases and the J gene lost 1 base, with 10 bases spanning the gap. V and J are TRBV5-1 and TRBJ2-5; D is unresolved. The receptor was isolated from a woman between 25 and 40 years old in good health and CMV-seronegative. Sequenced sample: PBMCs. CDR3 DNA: TGCGCCAGCAGCTTGGGAGGCAGCCTCCAAGAGACCCAGTACTTC. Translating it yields CASSLGGSLQETQYF.